These T cell receptor beta chains were read from a single sample in a study of T cell changes during pregnancy in multiple sclerosis. TCRdb's copy holds only in-frame clones and misses some; the assay was immunoSEQ multiplex PCR. The sample shows 50,000 or so clones, 85% to 95% of them seen only once. The material was CD4+ T cells from peripheral blood mononuclear cells, obtained before pregnancy. The receptors stem from a female donor with multiple sclerosis, enrolled in a pregnancy study. The CDR3 runs from the conserved cysteine through the conserved F or W. The D gene is left open where the match is weak. Part of the rows lack a size; the others show once, few, many or a class for expanded clones.

v_call,d_call,j_call,clone_size,cdr3_aa,cdr3_nt
TRBV10-3,NA,TRBJ1-1,once,CAITIAWETEAFF,TGTGCCATCACGATCGCCTGGGAGACTGAAGCTTTCTTT
TRBV2,TRBD1,TRBJ2-7,NA,CASTLTGVIVEQYF,TGTGCCAGCACCCTTACAGGGGTTATTGTCGAGCAGTACTTC
TRBV15,NA,TRBJ2-3,NA,CATSVWEAGTDTQYF,TGTGCCACCAGCGTGTGGGAGGCTGGGACAGATACGCAGTATTTT
TRBV27,TRBD2,TRBJ2-1,NA,CASEPSGGSSYNEQFF,TGTGCCAGCGAACCTAGCGGGGGAAGCTCCTACAATGAGCAGTTCTTC
TRBV10-1,TRBD2,TRBJ2-3,NA,CASSDGTRYDTQYF,TGCGCCAGCAGTGATGGGACTAGATACGATACGCAGTATTTT
TRBV6-6,NA,TRBJ1-4,NA,CASRSATNEKLFF,TGTGCCAGCAGGAGTGCAACTAATGAAAAACTGTTTTTT
TRBV7-9,NA,TRBJ2-3,NA,CASSLKGWGTDTQYF,TGTGCCAGCAGCTTAAAGGGGTGGGGCACAGATACGCAGTATTTT
TRBV6-5,NA,TRBJ1-3,NA,CASSYTMTGGNTIYF,TGTGCCAGCAGTTACACGATGACAGGAGGAAACACCATATATTTT
TRBV7-7,NA,TRBJ2-5,NA,CASSSLRGQETQYF,TGTGCCAGCAGCTCCTTACGGGGCCAAGAGACCCAGTACTTC
TRBV19,TRBD1,TRBJ1-2,NA,CASLNPGQGVYGYTF,TGTGCCAGCCTCAACCCGGGACAGGGGGTATATGGCTACACCTTC
TRBV5-1,NA,TRBJ2-2,NA,CASSPGPNTGELFF,TGCGCCAGCAGCCCTGGGCCTAACACCGGGGAGCTGTTTTTT
TRBV7-8,TRBD1,TRBJ1-2,NA,CASSSGPRGTLGYTF,TGTGCCAGCAGCTCTGGGCCCAGGGGGACTCTCGGCTACACCTTC
TRBV27,TRBD1,TRBJ2-7,once,CASSYSGQLYYEQYF,TGTGCCAGCAGCTACTCGGGACAGCTATACTACGAGCAGTACTTC
TRBV19,NA,TRBJ1-5,once,CASSIDLQPQHF,TGTGCCAGTAGTATAGATCTCCAGCCCCAGCATTTT
TRBV7-8,NA,TRBJ1-2,NA,CASSLGENYGYTF,TGTGCCAGCAGCTTAGGAGAGAACTATGGCTACACCTTC
TRBV28,NA,TRBJ1-2,once,CASSKPRGGGGDGYTF,TGTGCCAGCAGCAAGCCCCGGGGGGGCGGAGGGGATGGCTACACCTTC
TRBV27,NA,TRBJ2-7,NA,CASSLGQALVFKQYF,TGTGCCAGCAGTTTGGGGCAGGCCTTGGTGTTTAAGCAGTACTTC
TRBV28,TRBD1,TRBJ2-5,NA,CASSQTPGQGRETQYF,TGTGCCAGCAGTCAAACTCCGGGACAGGGTCGAGAGACCCAGTACTTC
TRBV29-1,TRBD2,TRBJ2-2,NA,CSVGEGSGELFF,TGCAGCGTTGGGGAGGGTAGCGGGGAGCTGTTTTTT
TRBV7-2,NA,TRBJ1-1,NA,CASSVSLNTEAFF,TGTGCCAGCAGCGTTTCTCTGAACACTGAAGCTTTCTTT
TRBV27,TRBD1,TRBJ2-7,NA,CASSFMAPGQEFHNYSYEQYF,TGTGCCAGCAGTTTCATGGCCCCGGGACAGGAGTTTCATAATTACTCCTACGAGCAGTACTTC
TRBV7-8,NA,TRBJ1-5,NA,CASSHRRLGGPQHF,TGTGCCAGCAGCCACAGGAGACTGGGAGGGCCCCAGCATTTT
TRBV28,NA,TRBJ2-7,NA,CASSTGGGRRNEQYF,TGTGCCAGCAGTACTGGGGGCGGCAGGCGGAACGAGCAGTACTTC
TRBV5-6,NA,TRBJ2-7,NA,CASSNYGGASSYEQYF,TGTGCCAGCAGCAACTACGGTGGAGCGAGCTCCTACGAGCAGTACTTC
TRBV11-2,NA,TRBJ1-1,NA,CASSLPHPYSPEAFF,TGTGCCAGCAGCTTACCCCATCCCTACTCCCCTGAAGCTTTCTTT
TRBV4-1,NA,TRBJ2-7,NA,CASSQGSVIPILSYEQYF,TGCGCCAGCAGCCAAGGATCGGTTATACCAATTCTCTCCTACGAGCAGTACTTC
TRBV28,NA,TRBJ1-5,NA,CASSEGNQPQHF,TGTGCCAGCTCGGAGGGCAATCAGCCCCAGCATTTT
TRBV25-1,TRBD1,TRBJ2-7,few,CASSHRGSYEQYF,TGTGCCAGCAGCCACAGGGGAAGCTACGAGCAGTACTTC
TRBV1,NA,TRBJ2-1,NA,CTSSQHSGVLCHNEQFF,TGCACCAGCAGCCAACACTCGGGGGTCCTATGCCACAATGAGCAGTTCTTC
TRBV5-4,TRBD1,TRBJ2-1,NA,CASSGGQGLSEQFF,TGTGCCAGCAGCGGGGGACAGGGGTTGAGTGAGCAGTTCTTC
TRBV13,NA,TRBJ2-1,NA,CASSPQWESYNEQFF,TGTGCCAGCAGCCCCCAGTGGGAGTCCTACAATGAGCAGTTCTTC
TRBV5-1,NA,TRBJ2-3,NA,CASSLDGFTDTQYF,TGCGCCAGCAGCTTGGACGGTTTCACAGATACGCAGTATTTT
TRBV7-8,NA,TRBJ2-7,NA,CASSSRQRAYEQYF,TGTGCCAGCAGCTCCCGACAGAGAGCCTACGAGCAGTACTTC
TRBV5-8,NA,TRBJ2-2,NA,CASSLAGTGELFF,TGTGCCAGCAGCTTGGCCGGTACCGGGGAGCTGTTTTTT
TRBV9,NA,TRBJ1-3,NA,CASSSHRGNTIYF,TGTGCCAGCAGCTCGCACAGGGGAAACACCATATATTTT
TRBV6-4,NA,TRBJ1-1,NA,CASSDSWTAEAFF,TGTGCCAGCAGTGACTCCTGGACAGCTGAAGCTTTCTTT
TRBV11-2,NA,TRBJ1-1,NA,CASSLATEAFF,TGTGCCAGCAGCTTAGCTACTGAAGCTTTCTTT
TRBV19,NA,TRBJ1-5,NA,CASSIEGGRNQPQHF,TGTGCCAGTAGTATTGAGGGGGGGCGGAATCAGCCCCAGCATTTT
TRBV6-1,TRBD1,TRBJ1-2,NA,CASSVQRTGVRGYTF,TGTGCCAGCAGTGTTCAAAGGACAGGAGTGAGGGGCTACACCTTC
TRBV11-2,NA,TRBJ2-5,few,CASSLGDGVSGFQETQYF,TGTGCCAGCAGCTTAGGTGATGGTGTAAGCGGGTTTCAAGAGACCCAGTACTTC
TRBV5-4,NA,TRBJ2-2,NA,CASSRRGAGELFF,TGTGCCAGCAGTCGTAGGGGCGCCGGGGAGCTGTTTTTT
TRBV5-8,TRBD1,TRBJ2-2,NA,CASSSGQGFLTGELFF,TGTGCCAGCAGCTCAGGACAGGGTTTTTTAACCGGGGAGCTGTTTTTT
TRBV6-1,NA,TRBJ1-5,NA,CASILNSHQPQHF,TGTGCCAGCATCCTAAACAGTCATCAGCCCCAGCATTTT
TRBV19,NA,TRBJ2-7,NA,CASSPGQAYEQYF,TGTGCCAGTAGTCCCGGACAAGCCTACGAGCAGTACTTC
TRBV30,NA,TRBJ1-5,NA,CAWSFTMAAGGDSNQPQHF,TGTGCCTGGAGTTTTACAATGGCCGCCGGGGGGGATAGCAATCAGCCCCAGCATTTT
TRBV27,NA,TRBJ2-6,once,CASRRLRGDGANVLTF,TGTGCCAGCAGACGCCTCAGGGGCGATGGGGCCAACGTCCTGACTTTC
TRBV6-5,NA,TRBJ1-1,NA,CASTYAGYTEAFF,TGTGCCAGCACCTATGCAGGGTACACTGAAGCTTTCTTT
TRBV27,NA,TRBJ2-7,NA,CASRRQNSGNEQYF,TGTGCCAGCAGAAGACAGAACTCGGGCAACGAGCAGTACTTC